The 8 T cell receptor beta chains in this list originate from one sample, sequenced in a study of beta chain features in type 1 diabetes (dated by TCRdb to the late 2010s). Libraries were prepared through the immunoSEQ multiplex PCR assay. All of the isolated RNA was reverse transcribed with the High Capacity cDNA Reverse Transcription Kit, so expressed TCRB transcripts were sequenced. Imported from immuneACCESS, the table was reduced by TCRdb to in-frame sequences with V and J called. These copies leave out some clones; in studies compared against another copy, an unresolved V gene accounts for under half, and the cause of the remainder is not known. The sample table shows around 350,000 clones, and 10% to 15% are seen once. Clones ranked in the top ten supply under 0.02% of the sample. The sample taken for sequencing was naive CD4+ T cells from blood. The sample's cell subset or site label, decoded: true naive CD4+ T cells. The source of these receptors is a young man in good health.

In this sample, this clone turned up a few times. The chain links TRBV29-1 to TRBJ2-7; 7 bases map to TRBD1. Germline trimming cut 6 bases from V and 2 bases from J; bases unmatched to any gene: 7. There are 13 residues in the CDR3. Germline V gene lookup returns CDR1 SQVTM and CDR2 ANQGSEA. CDR3 coding DNA: TGCAGCGTCAAGAGGGGACAGCCCTACGAGCAGTACTTC. Its protein product is CSVKRGQPYEQYF.

This clone was counted only a few times. The sample contains more than one DNA sequence encoding this CDR3. J is TRBJ2-7 and V is TRBV11-2; D unresolved. Trimming took off 5 bases at V and 2 bases at J, with 4 bases between the two ends. Germline V lookup: CDR1 SGHAT, CDR2 FQNNGV. The CDR3 length is 11 residues. For the CDR3, the DNA is TGTGCCAGCAGCCCCGCCTACGAGCAGTACTTC. Its translation: CASSPAYEQYF.

The chain carries TRBV19 and TRBJ1-2, with D unclear. This CDR3 has 13 amino acids. With 6 bases removed from V and 5 bases from J, the gap between germline ends came to 13 bases. Germline values: CDR1 LNHDA, CDR2 SQIVND (reference sequence). Here the CDR3 DNA reads TGTGCCAGTAGCCCCGGGCGGGGATATGGCTACACCTTC. Amino acids: CASSPGRGYGYTF.

This clone has more than one count but fewer than ten. The chain employs TRBV7-2 and TRBJ1-6; tentative D call: TRBD1 (6 bases). Trimming shortened V by 5 bases and J by 6 bases, and 14 bases separated the two germline ends. Germline V gives CDR1 SGHTA, CDR2 FQGNSA. The CDR3 runs to 15 residues. In DNA form, the CDR3 reads TGTGCCAGCAGCGGCGGGGGCGCTTCTAATTCACCCCTCCACTTT. It encodes CASSGGGASNSPLHF. Supplemented by reference TRBV7-2 and TRBJ1-6, the full variable domain reads GAGVSQSPSNKVTEKGKDVELRCDPISGHTALYWYRQSLGQGLEFLIYFQGNSAPDKSGLPSDRFSAERTGGSVSTLTIQRTQQEDSAVYLCASSGGGASNSPLHFGNGTRLTVT.

Worth noting for this clone: In the same sample, other DNA sequences code for this CDR3. J is TRBJ2-5 and V is TRBV5-1; the D gene is possibly TRBD1 (5 bases). The germline V and J ends were trimmed by 5 bases and 1 base, with 6 bases remaining between them. Per the germline V gene, CDR1 is SGHRS and CDR2 is YFSETQ. This CDR3 is 12 amino acids long. CDR3 sequence reads: CASRQGQETQYF. CDR3 nucleotide sequence: TGCGCCAGCAGGCAGGGCCAAGAGACCCAGTACTTC.

This clone has just a few counts. V gene TRBV7-3 combines with J gene TRBJ2-7; 13 bases line up with TRBD2. The CDR3 sequence is 14 residues long. Germline V CDR1 and CDR2: SGHTA, FQGTGA. The junction had 3 bases not matched to a gene; V was cut back by 5 bases and J by 5 bases. The CDR3 coding sequence is TGTGCCAGCAGCATACTAGCGGGAGGGAACGAGCAGTACTTC. This encodes CASSILAGGNEQYF.

A note on this clone: This same CDR3 is encoded by further DNA sequences in the sample. The V call is TRBV6-5, the J call TRBJ1-5; TRBD1 is a possible D gene (5 bases). CDR1 is MNHEY and CDR2 is SVGAGI in the germline V gene. The CDR3 spans 13 residues. V gave up 6 bases and J gave up 4 bases, with 10 bases separating them. CDR3 bases: TGTGCCAGCAGCCCCGACAGAAATCAGCCCCAGCATTTT. Its protein product is CASSPDRNQPQHF.

J is TRBJ2-7 and V is TRBV9; D is possibly TRBD1 (6 bases). Trimming stripped 2 bases from V and 3 bases from J, with 15 bases between. This CDR3 has 15 amino acids. Germline V gene sequence: CDR1 SGDLS, CDR2 YYNGEE. CDR3 region: CASSVGHGNGYEQYF. The DNA for the CDR3 is TGTGCCAGCAGCGTGGGACACGGAAACGGCTACGAGCAGTACTTC.